The source of this T cell receptor beta chain is a study of blood T cell repertoires in COVID-19. V was cut by 5 bases and J by 2 bases, with 12 bases left in between. This CDR3 is built from 15 residues. Germline loops: CDR1 SGHVS, CDR2 FQNEAQ. TCRdb keeps only in-frame clones here, not all; method: immunoSEQ multiplex PCR. The sample has some 340,000 clones, 90% seen once. The receptor was derived from a woman in her thirties who had been exposed to COVID-19. The sample consisted of PBMCs or T cells enriched from blood (not recorded which). The chain recombines TRBV7-8 with TRBJ2-2, with D perhaps matching TRBD1 (6 bases). CDR3 nucleotides: TGTGCCAGCAGCGCCCGGACAGCTAACACCGGGGAGCTGTTTTTT. It codes for CASSARTANTGELFF.